Each of the 26 T cell receptor beta chains below was sequenced from the same sample in a study of cytomegalovirus exposure and HLA in healthy donors. PCR involved 60 Vbeta and 13 Jbeta primers. TCRdb's table, derived via immunoSEQ multiplex PCR, lists solely in-frame clones and lacks some. The data hold about 160,000 clones, with approximately 70% observed a single time. Sequencing was done on a sample of PBMCs. These receptors all come from a man younger than 30 in good health and CMV-seropositive.

The rearrangement uses TRBV18 and TRBJ1-4; 7 bases are a match to TRBD1. This CDR3 spans 15 amino acids. The germline gives CDR1 KGHSH, CDR2 LQKENI. J lost 3 bases, V lost 1 base, and 2 bases had no gene match. The CDR3 DNA sequence: TGTGCCAGCTCACCACGGACAGGCCCTAATGAAAAACTGTTTTTT. Residues: CASSPRTGPNEKLFF.

The chain is built from TRBV14 and TRBJ1-1; maybe TRBD1 (6 bases). The V and J ends lost 1 base and 4 bases respectively, with 7 bases between them. This CDR3 spans 13 amino acids. CDR1 is SGHDN and CDR2 is FVKESK in the germline V gene. The CDR3 loop is CASSQVGGTEAFF. The CDR3 nucleotides are TGTGCCAGCAGCCAAGTAGGGGGCACTGAAGCTTTCTTT.

This chain connects TRBV10-1 to TRBJ2-7; a possible D gene is TRBD2 (5 bases). The CDR3 spans 13 residues. V lost 4 bases and J 7 bases, leaving 14 bases between the germline ends. The germline gives CDR1 WNHNN, CDR2 SYGVQD (reference sequence). The CDR3 loop reads CASSAFLSGEQYV. CDR3 nucleotide sequence: TGCGCCAGCAGTGCCTTCCTCTCGGGGGAGCAGTACGTC.

As DNA, the CDR3 is TGTGCCTGGGAACTAGCGGGACAGGGAGATACGCAGTATTTT. Protein: CAWELAGQGDTQYF. This sequence joins TRBV30 and TRBJ2-3; possible D gene TRBD2, 10 bases. Looked up from germline, CDR1 is GTSNPN and CDR2 is SVGIG (reference sequence). Trimming removed 5 bases at V and 5 bases at J, with 17 bases between. The CDR3 spans 14 residues.

This chain uses TRBV30 with TRBJ2-5; D perhaps matches TRBD1 (5 bases). V dropped 0 bases and J dropped 5 bases, with 16 bases sitting between them. The CDR3 length is 15 residues. Germline V gene sequence: CDR1 GTSNPN, CDR2 SVGIG (reference sequence). The CDR3 here is CAWSVYDSVTETQYF. DNA for the CDR3: TGTGCCTGGAGTGTATATGACAGCGTAACGGAGACCCAGTACTTC. Full variable domain (missing parts from reference TRBV30 and TRBJ2-5): SQTIHQWPATLVQPVGSPLSLECTVEGTSNPNLYWYRQAAGRGLQLLFYSVGIGQISSEVPQNLSASRPQDRQFILSSKKLLLSDSGFYLCAWSVYDSVTETQYFGPGTRLLVL.

This sequence joins TRBV6-5 and TRBJ1-5; D call uncertain. The CDR3 has 15 amino acids. Trimming shortened V by 5 bases and J by 3 bases, and 14 bases separated the two germline ends. Germline lookup yields CDR1 MNHEY and CDR2 SVGAGI. CDR3 region: CASSPDKTFNQPQHF. CDR3 bases: TGTGCCAGCAGTCCTGACAAGACATTCAATCAGCCCCAGCATTTT.

This clone was picked up a small number of times. This sequence joins TRBV4-2 and TRBJ1-1; unclear D gene. The CDR3 runs 14 residues. V shed 1 base and J shed 1 base, with 7 bases lying between them. Per germline, CDR1 LGHNA and CDR2 YNFKEQ. This chain's CDR3 is CASSQVGENTEAFF. Here the CDR3 DNA reads TGTGCCAGCAGCCAAGTCGGTGAGAACACTGAAGCTTTCTTT.

This rearrangement joins TRBV27 to TRBJ1-5; the D is unclear. Germline loops: CDR1 MNHEY, CDR2 SMNVEV (reference sequence). This CDR3 spans 15 amino acids. Trimming shortened V by 0 bases and J by 4 bases, and 10 bases separated the two germline ends. CDR3 loop: CASSLSAVGNQPQHF. The CDR3 DNA follows: TGTGCCAGCAGTTTATCGGCGGTAGGTAATCAGCCCCAGCATTTT.

The V gene is TRBV2, the J gene TRBJ1-2; D is perhaps TRBD1 (5 bases). Per germline, CDR1 SNHLY and CDR2 FYNNEI. This CDR3 has 14 amino acids. The V and J ends lost 1 base and 7 bases respectively, with 13 bases between them. CDR3 in DNA: TGTGCCAGCAGTGAAGACGGACAAATAATTGGCTACACCTTC. Protein product: CASSEDGQIIGYTF. Filled out from reference TRBV2 and TRBJ1-2, the complete variable domain reads EPEVTQTPSHQVTQMGQEVILRCVPISNHLYFYWYRQILGQKVEFLVSFYNNEISEKSEIFDDQFSVERPDGSNFTLKIRSTKLEDSAMYFCASSEDGQIIGYTFGSGTRLTVV.

V and J are TRBV6-5 and TRBJ1-1; 8 bases line up with TRBD1. V was clipped by 2 bases and J by 4 bases; unmatched bases: 6. Germline CDR1 is MNHEY and CDR2 is SVGAGI. CDR3 size: 15 residues. CDR3 amino acids: CASSYPQGAFTEAFF. The CDR3 coding sequence is TGTGCCAGCAGTTACCCCCAGGGGGCGTTCACTGAAGCTTTCTTT.

The chain recombines TRBV19 with TRBJ1-6, with 10 bases fitting TRBD1. V trimming: 3 bases; J trimming: 10 bases; junction bases outside the gene matches: 9. The germline gives CDR1 LNHDA, CDR2 SQIVND (reference sequence). The CDR3 is 16 amino acids. The CDR3 sequence: CASSIGPGTGASPLHF. The DNA for the CDR3 is TGTGCCAGTAGTATTGGACCCGGGACAGGGGCATCACCCCTCCACTTT.

This clone was counted a few times. The V and J genes are TRBV11-2 and TRBJ1-1; D not resolved. The CDR3 is 14 residues long. Germline V gene lookup returns CDR1 SGHAT and CDR2 FQNNGV. V shed 2 bases and J shed 4 bases, with 11 bases lying between them. Here the CDR3 reads CASSLRAGGTEAFF. The CDR3 region has the DNA TGTGCCAGCAGCTTAAGGGCGGGAGGCACTGAAGCTTTCTTT.

This clone was detected only once. The chain combines TRBV7-2 with TRBJ2-7; a possible D gene is TRBD1 (6 bases). Germline-derived CDR1 and CDR2 are SGHTA and FQGNSA. V was pared by 3 bases and J by 4 bases, with 10 bases between. The CDR3 covers 13 residues. The CDR3 DNA sequence: TGTGCCAGCAGCTTGGACAGACAGTACGAGCAGTACGTC. The encoded protein is CASSLDRQYEQYV.

The genes are TRBV6-1 and TRBJ2-2; D remains unclear. With 1 base removed from V and 1 base from J, the gap between germline ends came to 7 bases. Germline V gene lookup returns CDR1 MNHNS and CDR2 SASEGT. This CDR3 comprises 15 residues. CDR3 nucleotides: TGTGCCAGCAGTGAAGAGCCCATGAACACCGGGGAGCTGTTTTTT. It yields the protein CASSEEPMNTGELFF.

The chain combines TRBV27 with TRBJ1-5, with D uncertain. This CDR3 has 13 amino acids. V shed 2 bases and J shed 5 bases, with 7 bases lying between them. Per germline, CDR1 MNHEY and CDR2 SMNVEV (reference sequence). The CDR3 DNA reads TGTGCCAGCAGTTTAGGGCTTGATCAGCCCCAGCATTTT. Its translation: CASSLGLDQPQHF.

V usage is TRBV28 and J usage is TRBJ2-7; 10 positions agree with TRBD2. The CDR3 is 14 amino acids. CDR1 is MDHEN, CDR2 SYDVKM, per germline. J gave up 6 bases and V 2 bases, and 4 bases lay outside the gene matches. The CDR3 here is CASSLGAGGREQYV. The CDR3 DNA is TGTGCCAGCAGTTTAGGAGCGGGGGGGCGCGAGCAGTACGTC.

This clone has more than one count but fewer than ten. J is TRBJ2-3 and V is TRBV5-1; 9 nucleotides match TRBD2. Germline CDR1 SGHRS, CDR2 YFSETQ. There are 15 residues in the CDR3. With V trimmed by 4 bases and J by 1 base, 4 bases remained unmatched. CDR3 in amino acids: CASSPRTSGTDTQYF. The CDR3 nucleotides are TGCGCCAGCAGCCCAAGGACTAGCGGCACAGATACGCAGTATTTT. The full variable domain, completed using reference TRBV5-1 and TRBJ2-3, is KAGVTQTPRYLIKTRGQQVTLSCSPISGHRSVSWYQQTPGQGLQFLFEYFSETQRNKGNFPGRFSGRQFSNSRSEMNVSTLELGDSALYLCASSPRTSGTDTQYFGPGTRLTVL.

This clone has just one count. The chain joins TRBV13 to TRBJ1-2; 11 bases agree with TRBD1. V lost 8 bases, J lost 7 bases, and 9 bases stayed unmatched. Germline V gene data show CDR1 as PRHDT and CDR2 as FYEKMQ (reference sequence). The CDR3 loop spans 14 amino acids. Written as DNA, the CDR3 is TGTGCCAGCCGAGTTCGGACAGGGGGCACTGGCTACACCTTC. It encodes CASRVRTGGTGYTF.

This clone was detected once. The chain employs TRBV5-6 and TRBJ2-7; 9 nucleotides agree with TRBD1. CDR1 is SGHDT and CDR2 is YYEEEE in the germline V gene. This CDR3 has 15 amino acids. J gave up 0 bases and V 4 bases, and 5 bases lay outside the gene matches. The CDR3 loop is CASSGGTGSSYEQYV. The CDR3 region has the DNA TGTGCCAGCAGCGGGGGGACAGGGAGCTCCTACGAGCAGTACGTC.

V gene TRBV25-1 combines with J gene TRBJ2-5; possibly TRBD2 for D (6 bases). This CDR3 comprises 14 residues. V lost 3 bases to trimming and J lost 6 bases, with 14 bases between them. Germline CDR1 reads MGHDK; CDR2 reads SYGVNS. This CDR3 is CASSDPGDGQTQYF. CDR3 sequence (DNA): TGTGCCAGCAGTGACCCGGGGGATGGGCAGACCCAGTACTTC.

This CDR3 reads CASGSAPGYNEQFF. The CDR3 bases are TGTGCTAGTGGAAGCGCCCCTGGCTACAATGAGCAGTTCTTC. The V gene is TRBV12-5, the J gene TRBJ2-1; D unclear. V was pared by 6 bases and J by 3 bases, with 12 bases between. This CDR3 contains 14 residues. Germline V gives CDR1 LGHNT, CDR2 FRNRAP.

J is TRBJ2-7 and V is TRBV5-4, with TRBD2 identical over 10 bases. The junction had 2 bases not matched to a gene; V was cut back by 2 bases and J by 6 bases. Germline lookup yields CDR1 SGHNT and CDR2 YYREEE (reference sequence). The CDR3 length is 13 residues. The CDR3 is CASSLAGGFEQYV. CDR3 DNA sequence: TGTGCCAGCAGCTTAGCGGGAGGGTTCGAGCAGTACGTC.

CDR3 residues: CASSFGAQGYGYTF. CDR3 DNA sequence: TGTGCCAGCAGCTTCGGGGCGCAGGGGTATGGCTACACCTTC. The V and J genes are TRBV11-1 and TRBJ1-2; maybe TRBD1 (6 bases). V dropped 3 bases and J dropped 5 bases, with 13 bases sitting between them. Looked up from germline, CDR1 is SGHAT and CDR2 is FQDESV (reference sequence). There are 14 residues in the CDR3. Using reference TRBV11-1 and TRBJ1-2 for the parts outside the CDR3, the full variable domain is EAEVAQSPRYKITEKSQAVAFWCDPISGHATLYWYRQILGQGPELLVQFQDESVVDDSQLPKDRFSAERLKGVDSTLKIQPAELGDSAMYLCASSFGAQGYGYTFGSGTRLTVV.

CDR3 loop: CASSRSGGTNTGELFF. As DNA, the CDR3 is TGTGCCAGCAGCCGTTCGGGGGGAACGAACACCGGGGAGCTGTTTTTT. This chain uses TRBV11-2 with TRBJ2-2; 7 bases fit TRBD2. The germline V gene encodes CDR1 SGHAT and CDR2 FQNNGV. The ends lost 5 bases at V and 0 bases at J; junction bases unmatched: 6. The CDR3 totals 16 residues.

The rearrangement links TRBV5-1 to TRBJ2-1, with 9 nucleotides matching TRBD1. The CDR3 is made up of 24 amino acids. Trimming took 0 bases from V and 1 from J; bases not matched to a gene: 26. Germline V gene sequence: CDR1 SGHRS, CDR2 YFSETQ. For the CDR3, the DNA is TGCGCCAGCAGCTTGGCGTTTTCAGATTTTAGACAGGGGGGCCCTAGCAGGTCCTACAATGAGCAGTTCTTC. Its translation: CASSLAFSDFRQGGPSRSYNEQFF. Full variable domain (missing parts from reference TRBV5-1 and TRBJ2-1): KAGVTQTPRYLIKTRGQQVTLSCSPISGHRSVSWYQQTPGQGLQFLFEYFSETQRNKGNFPGRFSGRQFSNSRSEMNVSTLELGDSALYLCASSLAFSDFRQGGPSRSYNEQFFGPGTRLTVL.

The rearrangement links TRBV30 to TRBJ1-5; 9 bases are shared with TRBD1. The V and J ends lost 1 base and 6 bases, in that order; junction bases with no gene match: 7. The CDR3 covers 15 residues. Germline CDR1 GTSNPN, CDR2 SVGIG (reference sequence). The DNA of the CDR3 is TGTGCCTGGAGTGCGAAACAGGGGGCGAGTCAGCCCCAGCATTTT. The encoded protein is CAWSAKQGASQPQHF.